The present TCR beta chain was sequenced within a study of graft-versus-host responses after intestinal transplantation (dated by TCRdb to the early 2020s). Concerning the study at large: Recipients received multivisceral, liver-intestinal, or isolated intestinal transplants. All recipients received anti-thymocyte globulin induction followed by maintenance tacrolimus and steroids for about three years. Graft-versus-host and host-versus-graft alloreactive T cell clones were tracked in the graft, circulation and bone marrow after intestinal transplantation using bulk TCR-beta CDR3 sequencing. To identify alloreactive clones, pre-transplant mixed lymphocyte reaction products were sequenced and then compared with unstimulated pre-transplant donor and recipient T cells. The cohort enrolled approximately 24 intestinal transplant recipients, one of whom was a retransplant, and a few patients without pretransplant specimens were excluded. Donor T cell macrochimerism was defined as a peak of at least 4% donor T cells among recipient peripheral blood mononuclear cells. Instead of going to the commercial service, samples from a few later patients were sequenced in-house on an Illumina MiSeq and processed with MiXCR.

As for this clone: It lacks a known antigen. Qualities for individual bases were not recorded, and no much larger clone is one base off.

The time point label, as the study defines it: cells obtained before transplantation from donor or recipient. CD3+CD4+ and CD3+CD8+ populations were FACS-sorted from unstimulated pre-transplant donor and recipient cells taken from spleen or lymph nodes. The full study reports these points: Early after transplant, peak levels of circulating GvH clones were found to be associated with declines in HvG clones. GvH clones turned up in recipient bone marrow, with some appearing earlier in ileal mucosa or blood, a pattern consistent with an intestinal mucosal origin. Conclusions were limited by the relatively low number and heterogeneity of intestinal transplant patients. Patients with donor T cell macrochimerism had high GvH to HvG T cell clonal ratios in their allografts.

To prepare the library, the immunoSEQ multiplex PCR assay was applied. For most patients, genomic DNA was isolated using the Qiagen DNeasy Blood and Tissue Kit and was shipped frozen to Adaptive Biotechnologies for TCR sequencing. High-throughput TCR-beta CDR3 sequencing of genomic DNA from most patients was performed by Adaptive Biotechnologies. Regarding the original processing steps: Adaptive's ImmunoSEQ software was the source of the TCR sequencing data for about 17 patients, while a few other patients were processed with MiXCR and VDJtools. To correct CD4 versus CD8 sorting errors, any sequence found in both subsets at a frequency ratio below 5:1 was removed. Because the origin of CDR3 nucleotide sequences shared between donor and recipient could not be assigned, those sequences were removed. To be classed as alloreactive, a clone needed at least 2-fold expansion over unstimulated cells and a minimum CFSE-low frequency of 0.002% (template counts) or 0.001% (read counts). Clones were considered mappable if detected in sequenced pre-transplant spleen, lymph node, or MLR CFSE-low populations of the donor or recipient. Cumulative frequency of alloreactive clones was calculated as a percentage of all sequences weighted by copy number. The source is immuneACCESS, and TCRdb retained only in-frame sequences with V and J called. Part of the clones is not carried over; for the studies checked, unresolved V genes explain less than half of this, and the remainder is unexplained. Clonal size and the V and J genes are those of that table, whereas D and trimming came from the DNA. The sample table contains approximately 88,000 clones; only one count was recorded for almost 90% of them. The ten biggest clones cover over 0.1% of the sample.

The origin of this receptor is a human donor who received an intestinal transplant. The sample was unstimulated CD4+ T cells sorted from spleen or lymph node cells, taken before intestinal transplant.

The CDR3 sequence is CASSSRLALSDTQYF. The base sequence is TGTGCCAGCAGTAGTCGACTAGCGTTGTCAGATACGCAGTATTTT. The rearranged chain carries TRBV2 and TRBJ2-3, with 8 junctional bases fitting TRBD2. Its CDR3 holds 15 amino acids, cysteine through phenylalanine. Kept here is only the CDR3 DNA, which spans 45 bases and is read in frame from base 1. After removal of 5 bases from V and 4 bases from J, the junction retains 8 bases not matched to a gene. From a lookup of the germline V gene, CDR1 and CDR2 are SNHLY and FYNNEI.